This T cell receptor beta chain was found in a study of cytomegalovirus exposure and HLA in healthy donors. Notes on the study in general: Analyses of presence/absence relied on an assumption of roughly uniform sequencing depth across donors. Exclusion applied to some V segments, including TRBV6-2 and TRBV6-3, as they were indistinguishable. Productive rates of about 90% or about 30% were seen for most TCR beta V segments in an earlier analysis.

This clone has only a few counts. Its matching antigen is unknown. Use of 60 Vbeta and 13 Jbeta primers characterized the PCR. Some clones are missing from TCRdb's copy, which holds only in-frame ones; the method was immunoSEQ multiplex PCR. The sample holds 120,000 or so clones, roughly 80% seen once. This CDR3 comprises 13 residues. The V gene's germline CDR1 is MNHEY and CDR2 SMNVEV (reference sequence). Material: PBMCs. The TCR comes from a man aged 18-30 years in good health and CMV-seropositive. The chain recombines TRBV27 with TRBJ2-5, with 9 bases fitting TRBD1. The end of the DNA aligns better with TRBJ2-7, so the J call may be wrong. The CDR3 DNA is TGTGCCAGCGGCTACAGGGGGCAGTACGAGCAGTACTTC. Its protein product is CASGYRGQYEQYF.